The 12 T cell receptor beta chains below all came from one sample that was sequenced in a study of blood T cells in healthy people across ages. Sample-barcoded 5' priming and a J-beta primer mix drove a second PCR of roughly 7 to 11 cycles. TCRdb fed the 5' RACE reads into MiXCR, producing one record per CDR3 protein. The sample lists approximately 700,000 distinct CDR3 sequences, about 34% occurring once. Sequences were obtained from blood. The receptors stem from a woman at least 80 years old in good health.

In its sample, this clonotype was seen many times. V and J are TRBV20-1 and TRBJ2-5; D remains unclear. CDR1 and CDR2 from the germline V gene are DFQATT and SNEGSKA (reference sequence). The CDR3 loop spans 11 amino acids. V was pared by 4 bases and J by 5 bases, with 8 bases between. CDR3 in amino acids: CSATVQETQYF. The DNA of the CDR3 is TGCAGTGCTACTGTTCAGGAGACCCAGTACTTC.

Comments on this clonotype: One base away lies a much larger clone, so this may be a sequencing read error. The chain couples TRBV10-3 to TRBJ2-1; D gene uncertain. The tail of the sequence fits TRBJ2-7 better, so the J call may be wrong. CDR1 is ENHRY and CDR2 is SYGVKD in the germline V gene. The CDR3 length is 13 residues. The CDR3 DNA reads as TGTGCCATGGGCCCAGACTCCTACAATGAGCAGTACTTC. Amino acid sequence: CAMGPDSYNEQYF.

This sequence joins TRBV7-6 and TRBJ2-2; TRBD1 aligns across 8 bases. CDR3 length: 16 residues. The V gene end was trimmed by 0 bases and the J gene end by 7 bases; junction bases not matched to a gene: 7. Per the germline V gene, CDR1 is SGHVS and CDR2 is FNYEAQ. CDR3 region: CASSLAAGGDLGELFF. The CDR3, as DNA: TGTGCCAGCAGCTTAGCGGCAGGGGGCGATCTCGGGGAGCTGTTTTTT.

This clonotype was recorded at least ten times. This CDR3 reads CASSPRTGSSYNEQFF. CDR3 in DNA: TGTGCCAGCAGCCCCCGGACAGGGAGCTCCTACAATGAGCAGTTCTTC. The J gene is TRBJ2-1, the V gene TRBV12-3 or TRBV12-4, with 8 bases lining up with TRBD1. After removal of 6 bases from V and 0 bases from J, the junction contained 7 bases not matched to a gene. This CDR3 region has 16 residues.

In its sample, this clonotype was seen a few times. The chain carries TRBV2 and TRBJ1-5; tentative D call: TRBD1 (5 bases). Germline-derived CDR1 and CDR2 are SNHLY and FYNNEI. Trimming removed 0 bases from V and 6 bases from J, with 9 bases in between. The CDR3 totals 14 residues. CDR3 in DNA: TGTGCCAGCAGTGAAGCGCTTCAGGGTCAGCCCCAGCATTTT. Translated: CASSEALQGQPQHF.

V and J are TRBV27 and TRBJ1-6, with a tentative D call TRBD1 (5 bases). The V and J ends lost 3 bases and 6 bases respectively, with 12 bases between them. The CDR3 is 15 residues long. The germline CDR1 and CDR2 sequences are MNHEY and SMNVEV (reference sequence). CDR3 residues: CASSFQGLSNSPLHF. CDR3 coding DNA: TGTGCCAGCAGTTTTCAGGGATTATCTAATTCACCCCTCCACTTT.

V and J are TRBV20-1 and TRBJ1-1; D is ambiguous. The V gene's germline CDR1 is DFQATT and CDR2 SNEGSKA (reference sequence). The CDR3 totals 14 residues. Trimming cost V 5 bases and J 3 bases, with 16 bases left between them. In DNA, the CDR3 is TGCAGTGCTGCCCCCCTGTCAAGTCACACTGAAGCTTTCTTT. Translated: CSAAPLSSHTEAFF.

The rearrangement uses TRBV19 and TRBJ2-3; 8 bases are a match to TRBD2. CDR3 size: 16 residues. V shed 4 bases, J shed 7 bases, and the junction held 13 bases outside the gene matches. Germline V lookup: CDR1 LNHDA, CDR2 SQIVND (reference sequence). The CDR3 nucleotides are TGTGCCAGTAGTAAGACCGGACCTCGGGGGGGGAATACGCAGTATTTT. Protein product: CASSKTGPRGGNTQYF.

This sequence joins TRBV9 and TRBJ2-3, with D possibly matching TRBD2 (6 bases). V lost 0 bases and J 3 bases, leaving 11 bases between the germline ends. The CDR3 contains 15 residues. In germline, CDR1 is SGDLS, CDR2 YYNGEE. CDR3: CASSVVEGQTDTQYF. The CDR3 DNA reads TGTGCCAGCAGCGTAGTGGAGGGTCAGACAGATACGCAGTATTTT.

Only one count was recorded for this clonotype. The junction departs from the called germline gene at one end, perhaps through a read error. The V call is TRBV7-2, the J call TRBJ2-3; TRBD2 is a possible D gene (6 bases). Germline values: CDR1 SGHTA, CDR2 FQGNSA. The CDR3 spans 16 residues. CDR3 in DNA: TGTGCCAGCAGCTCTCCGGGGCTAGCGAGTACAGATGCGCAGTATTTT. Residues: CASSSPGLASTDAQYF.

The V call is TRBV19, the J call TRBJ2-5; D unclear. TRBJ2-7 matches the DNA end more closely, so the J call is doubtful. The germline CDR1 and CDR2 sequences are LNHDA and SQIVND (reference sequence). The CDR3 runs to 13 residues. The CDR3 region is CASSMGYSYEQYF. In DNA, the CDR3 is TGTGCCAGTAGTATGGGTTACAGCTACGAGCAGTACTTC.

This clonotype was detected many times. The chain joins TRBV7-2 to TRBJ2-4, with D possibly TRBD2 on 6 matching bases. V was trimmed by 4 bases and J by 3 bases, leaving 16 bases between them. The germline V gene has CDR1 SGHTA and CDR2 FQGNSA. The CDR3 sequence is 16 residues long. The CDR3 nucleotides read TGTGCCAGCAGCTACGGAACGGGGGTGGGCAAAAACATTCAGTACTTC. Protein sequence: CASSYGTGVGKNIQYF.